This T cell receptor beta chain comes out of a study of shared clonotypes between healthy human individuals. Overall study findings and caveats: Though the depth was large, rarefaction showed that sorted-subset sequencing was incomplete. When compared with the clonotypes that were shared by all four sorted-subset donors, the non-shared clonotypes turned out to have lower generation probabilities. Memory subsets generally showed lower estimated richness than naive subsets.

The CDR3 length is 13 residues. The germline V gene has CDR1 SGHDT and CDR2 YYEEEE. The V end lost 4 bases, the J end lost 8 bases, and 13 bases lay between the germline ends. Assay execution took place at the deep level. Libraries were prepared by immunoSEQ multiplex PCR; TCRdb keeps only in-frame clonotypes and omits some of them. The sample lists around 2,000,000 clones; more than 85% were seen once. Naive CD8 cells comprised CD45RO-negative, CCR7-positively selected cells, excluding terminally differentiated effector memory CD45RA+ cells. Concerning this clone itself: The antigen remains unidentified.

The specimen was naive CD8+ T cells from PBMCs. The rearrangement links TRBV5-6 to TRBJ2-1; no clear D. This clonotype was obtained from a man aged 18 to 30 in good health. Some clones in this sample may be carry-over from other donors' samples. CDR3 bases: TGTGCCAGCAGCCCCATAAGTAGTTATGAGCAGTTCTTC. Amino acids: CASSPISSYEQFF. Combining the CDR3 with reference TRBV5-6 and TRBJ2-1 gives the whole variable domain DAGVTQSPTHLIKTRGQQVTLRCSPKSGHDTVSWYQQALGQGPQFIFQYYEEEERQRGNFPDRFSGHQFPNYSSELNVNALLLGDSALYLCASSPISSYEQFFGPGTRLTVL.